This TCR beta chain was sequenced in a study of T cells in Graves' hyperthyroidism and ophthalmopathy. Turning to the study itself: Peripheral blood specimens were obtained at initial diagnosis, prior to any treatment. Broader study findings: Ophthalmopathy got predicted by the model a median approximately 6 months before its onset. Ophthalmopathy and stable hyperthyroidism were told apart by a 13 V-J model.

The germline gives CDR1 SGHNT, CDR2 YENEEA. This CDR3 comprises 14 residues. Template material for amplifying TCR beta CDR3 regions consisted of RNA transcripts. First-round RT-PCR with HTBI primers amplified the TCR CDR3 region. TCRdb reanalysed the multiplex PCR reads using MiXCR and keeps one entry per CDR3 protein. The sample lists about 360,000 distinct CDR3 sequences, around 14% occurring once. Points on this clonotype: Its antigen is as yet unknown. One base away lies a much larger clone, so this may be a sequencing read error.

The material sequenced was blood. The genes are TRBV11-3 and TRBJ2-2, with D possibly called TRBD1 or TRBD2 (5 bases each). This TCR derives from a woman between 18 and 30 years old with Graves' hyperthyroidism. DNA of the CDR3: TGTGGCAGCAGCCACCCACTAGGGGCCGGGGAGCTGTTTTTT. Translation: CGSSHPLGAGELFF.